The clone carrying this T cell receptor beta chain was seen once. Its target is not known. This sample is part of a study of blood T cells in healthy people across ages. Study observations and caveats: A greater number of naive CD4+ cells and higher diversity distinguished long-lived donors from aged donors. Observed TCR beta diversity per million T cells went down as age went up. This fall followed a roughly linear course with age.

The second PCR ran roughly 6 to 12 cycles with a sample-barcoded 5' primer and J-beta primers. Through a template-switch adaptor with 12 random nucleotides, each cDNA molecule received a tag. MiXCR was run by TCRdb on the 5' RACE reads, yielding one entry per CDR3 protein. The sample yields around 1.7 million distinct CDR3 sequences, 28% seen once. This CDR3 comprises 14 residues. V gave up 7 bases and J gave up 4 bases, with 14 bases separating them. The sequence came from a young woman in good health. The sequenced material came from blood. This chain connects TRBV12-3 or TRBV12-4 to TRBJ2-1, with D possibly matching TRBD1 (6 bases). Written as DNA, the CDR3 is TGTGCCAGCATGATCGGGACATCTTACAATGAGCAGTTCTTC. It encodes CASMIGTSYNEQFF.